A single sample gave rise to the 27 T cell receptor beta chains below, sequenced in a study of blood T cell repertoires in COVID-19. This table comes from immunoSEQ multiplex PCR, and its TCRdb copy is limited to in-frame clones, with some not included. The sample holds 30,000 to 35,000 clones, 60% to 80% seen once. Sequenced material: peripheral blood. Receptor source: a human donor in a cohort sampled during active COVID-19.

The CDR3: CASSQYRGAGYTF. The CDR3 DNA is TGTGCCAGCAGCCAGTACCGGGGAGCGGGCTACACCTTC. The V call is TRBV14, the J call TRBJ1-2; no definite D call. The CDR3 covers 13 residues. Germline V gene data show CDR1 as SGHDN and CDR2 as FVKESK. V dropped 3 bases and J dropped 8 bases, with 13 bases sitting between them.

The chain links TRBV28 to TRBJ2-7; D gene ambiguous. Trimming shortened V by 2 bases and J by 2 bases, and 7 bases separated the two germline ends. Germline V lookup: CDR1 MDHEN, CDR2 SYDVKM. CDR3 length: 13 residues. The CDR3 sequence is CASSLPGPYEQYF. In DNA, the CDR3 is TGTGCCAGCAGTTTACCAGGTCCCTACGAGCAGTACTTC.

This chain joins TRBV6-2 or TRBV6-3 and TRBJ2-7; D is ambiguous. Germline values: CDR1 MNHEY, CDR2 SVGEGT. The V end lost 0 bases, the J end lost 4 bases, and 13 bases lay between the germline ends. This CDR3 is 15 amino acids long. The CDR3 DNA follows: TGTGCCAGCAGTTACTCCTTTTCGAATAGTTACGAGCAGTACTTC. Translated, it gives CASSYSFSNSYEQYF.

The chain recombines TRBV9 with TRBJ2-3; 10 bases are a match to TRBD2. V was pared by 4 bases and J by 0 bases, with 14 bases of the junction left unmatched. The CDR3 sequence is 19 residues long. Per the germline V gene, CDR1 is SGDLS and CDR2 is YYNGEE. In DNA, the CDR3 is TGTGCCAGCAGCCCTAAAGGGACTAGCGTATTTACTAGCACAGATACGCAGTATTTT. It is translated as CASSPKGTSVFTSTDTQYF.

CDR3 bases: TGTGCCAGCAGCTTGGTTGGACTCAAGCAGGCCGAGCAGTACTTC. It codes for CASSLVGLKQAEQYF. V gene TRBV5-4 combines with J gene TRBJ2-7, with D maybe TRBD2 (5 bases). Germline V lookup: CDR1 SGHNT, CDR2 YYREEE (reference sequence). With 0 bases removed from V and 6 bases from J, the gap between germline ends came to 16 bases. The CDR3 runs 15 residues.

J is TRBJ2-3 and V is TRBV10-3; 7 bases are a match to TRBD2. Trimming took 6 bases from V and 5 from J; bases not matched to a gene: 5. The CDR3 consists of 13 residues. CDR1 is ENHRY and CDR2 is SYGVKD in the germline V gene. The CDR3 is CAISQWGGDTQYF. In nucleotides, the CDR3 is TGTGCCATCAGCCAGTGGGGGGGAGATACGCAGTATTTT.

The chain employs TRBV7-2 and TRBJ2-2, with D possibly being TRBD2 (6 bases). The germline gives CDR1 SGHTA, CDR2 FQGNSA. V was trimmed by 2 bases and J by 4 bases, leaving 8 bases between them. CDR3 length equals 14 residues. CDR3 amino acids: CASSLLGGTGELFF. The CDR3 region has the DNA TGTGCCAGCAGCTTACTGGGGGGCACCGGGGAGCTGTTTTTT.

Written as DNA, the CDR3 is TGTGCCAGCAGTGGGACACCCAGGGCTGGGGCCAACGTCCTGACTTTC. Its translation is CASSGTPRAGANVLTF. This chain connects TRBV28 to TRBJ2-6; a possible D gene is TRBD1 (6 bases). The CDR3 loop spans 16 amino acids. Germline lookup yields CDR1 MDHEN and CDR2 SYDVKM. The ends were cut back, 5 bases at V and 2 bases at J, with 13 bases in the middle. Combining the CDR3 with reference TRBV28 and TRBJ2-6 gives the whole variable domain DVKVTQSSRYLVKRTGEKVFLECVQDMDHENMFWYRQDPGLGLRLIYFSYDVKMKEKGDIPEGYSVSREKKERFSLILESASTNQTSMYLCASSGTPRAGANVLTFGAGSRLTVL.

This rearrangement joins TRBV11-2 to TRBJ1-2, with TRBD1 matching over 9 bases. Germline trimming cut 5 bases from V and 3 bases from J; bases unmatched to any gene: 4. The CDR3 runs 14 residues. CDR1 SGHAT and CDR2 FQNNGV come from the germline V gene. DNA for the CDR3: TGTGCCAGCAGCCCGACAGGGGGTCACTATGGCTACACCTTC. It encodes CASSPTGGHYGYTF.

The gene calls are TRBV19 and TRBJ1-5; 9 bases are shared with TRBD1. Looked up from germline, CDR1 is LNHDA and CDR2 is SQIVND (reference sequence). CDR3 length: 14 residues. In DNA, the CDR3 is TGTGCTTCTCTCGGGACAGGGCGAAGTCAGCCCCAGCATTTT. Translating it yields CASLGTGRSQPQHF.

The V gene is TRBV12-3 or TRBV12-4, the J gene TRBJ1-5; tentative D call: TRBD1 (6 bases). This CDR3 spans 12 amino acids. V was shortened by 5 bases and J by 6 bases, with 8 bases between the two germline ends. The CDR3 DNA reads TGTGCCAGCAGTCCAGGGGTTCAGCCCCAGCATTTT. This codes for CASSPGVQPQHF.

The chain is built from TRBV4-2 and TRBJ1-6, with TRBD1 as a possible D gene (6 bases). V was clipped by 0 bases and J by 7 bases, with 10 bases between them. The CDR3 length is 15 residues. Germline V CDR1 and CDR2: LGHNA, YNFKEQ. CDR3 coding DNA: TGTGCCAGCAGCCAAGATGGGGACACAAATTCACCCCTCCACTTT. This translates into CASSQDGDTNSPLHF.

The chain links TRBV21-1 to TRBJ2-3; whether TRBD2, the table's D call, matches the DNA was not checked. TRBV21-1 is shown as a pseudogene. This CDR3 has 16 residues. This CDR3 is CASNPGFYPPQDTQYF. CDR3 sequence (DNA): TGTGCCAGCAACCCGGGATTCTACCCCCCACAAGATACGCAGTATTTT.

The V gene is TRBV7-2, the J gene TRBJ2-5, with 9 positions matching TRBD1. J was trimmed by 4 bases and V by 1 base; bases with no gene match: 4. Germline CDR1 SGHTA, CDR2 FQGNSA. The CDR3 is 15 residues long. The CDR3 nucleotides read TGTGCCAGCAGCTTAGGGGAGACAGGGGGAGAGACCCAGTACTTC. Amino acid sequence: CASSLGETGGETQYF.

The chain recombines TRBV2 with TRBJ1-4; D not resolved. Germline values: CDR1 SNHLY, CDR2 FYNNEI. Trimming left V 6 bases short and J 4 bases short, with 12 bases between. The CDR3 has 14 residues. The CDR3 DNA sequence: TGTGCCAGCAGCCGTGACACTTATAATGAAAAACTGTTTTTT. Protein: CASSRDTYNEKLFF.

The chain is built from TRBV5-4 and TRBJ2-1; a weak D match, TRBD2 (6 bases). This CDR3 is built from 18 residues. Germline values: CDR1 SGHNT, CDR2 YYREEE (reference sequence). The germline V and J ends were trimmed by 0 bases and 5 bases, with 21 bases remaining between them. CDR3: CASSLGRPFVGGNNEQFF. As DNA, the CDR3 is TGTGCCAGCAGCTTGGGCCGTCCTTTCGTGGGGGGAAACAATGAGCAGTTCTTC.

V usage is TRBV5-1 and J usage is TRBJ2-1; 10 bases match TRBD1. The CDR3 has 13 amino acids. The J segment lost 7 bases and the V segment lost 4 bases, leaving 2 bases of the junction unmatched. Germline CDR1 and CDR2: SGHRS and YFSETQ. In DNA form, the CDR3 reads TGCGCCAGCAGCCCGGGACAGGGGAATGAGCAGTTCTTC. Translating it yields CASSPGQGNEQFF. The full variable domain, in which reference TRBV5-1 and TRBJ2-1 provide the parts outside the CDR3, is KAGVTQTPRYLIKTRGQQVTLSCSPISGHRSVSWYQQTPGQGLQFLFEYFSETQRNKGNFPGRFSGRQFSNSRSEMNVSTLELGDSALYLCASSPGQGNEQFFGPGTRLTVL.

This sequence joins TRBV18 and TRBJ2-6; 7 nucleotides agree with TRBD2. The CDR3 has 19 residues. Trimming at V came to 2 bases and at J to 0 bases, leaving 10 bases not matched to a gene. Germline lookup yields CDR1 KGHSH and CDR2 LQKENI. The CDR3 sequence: CASSPVVLAVISGANVLTF. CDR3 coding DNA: TGTGCCAGCTCACCAGTAGTTCTAGCGGTAATCTCTGGGGCCAACGTCCTGACTTTC.

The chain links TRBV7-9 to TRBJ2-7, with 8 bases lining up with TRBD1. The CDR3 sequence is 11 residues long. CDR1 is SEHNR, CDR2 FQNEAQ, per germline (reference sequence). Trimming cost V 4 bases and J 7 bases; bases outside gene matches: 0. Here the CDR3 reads CASSWTGEQYF. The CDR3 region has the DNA TGTGCCAGCAGCTGGACAGGGGAGCAGTACTTC.

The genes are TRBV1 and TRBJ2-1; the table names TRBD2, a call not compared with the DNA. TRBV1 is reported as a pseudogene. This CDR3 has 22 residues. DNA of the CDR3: TGCACCAGCAGCCAAGATCACAACCAGTGGCGGGAGGGCCAGGGGCTTTACAATGAGCAGTTCTTC. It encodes CTSSQDHNQWREGQGLYNEQFF.

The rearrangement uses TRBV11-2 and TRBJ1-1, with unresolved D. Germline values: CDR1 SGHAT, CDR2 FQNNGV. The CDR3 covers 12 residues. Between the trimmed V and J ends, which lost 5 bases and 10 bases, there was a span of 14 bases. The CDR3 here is CASSNDVRGAFF. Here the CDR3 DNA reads TGTGCCAGCAGCAACGACGTACGAGGAGCTTTCTTT. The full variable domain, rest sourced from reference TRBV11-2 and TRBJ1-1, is EAGVAQSPRYKIIEKRQSVAFWCNPISGHATLYWYQQILGQGPKLLIQFQNNGVVDDSQLPKDRFSAERLKGVDSTLKIQPAKLEDSAVYLCASSNDVRGAFFGQGTRLTVV.

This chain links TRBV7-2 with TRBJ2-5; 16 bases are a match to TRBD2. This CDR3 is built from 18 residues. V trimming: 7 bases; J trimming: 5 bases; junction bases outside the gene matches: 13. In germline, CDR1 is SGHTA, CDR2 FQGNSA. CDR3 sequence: CASTVSPGLAGGAETQYF. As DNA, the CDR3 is TGTGCCAGCACCGTTTCTCCGGGACTAGCGGGAGGGGCCGAGACCCAGTACTTC.

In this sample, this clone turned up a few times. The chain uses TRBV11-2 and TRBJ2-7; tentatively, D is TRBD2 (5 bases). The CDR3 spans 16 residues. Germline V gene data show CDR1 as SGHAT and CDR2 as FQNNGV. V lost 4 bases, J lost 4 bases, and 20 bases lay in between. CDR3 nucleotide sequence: TGTGCCAGCAGCTCCCGGAGGCTAGGGTTTGCGTACGAGCAGTACTTC. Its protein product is CASSSRRLGFAYEQYF.

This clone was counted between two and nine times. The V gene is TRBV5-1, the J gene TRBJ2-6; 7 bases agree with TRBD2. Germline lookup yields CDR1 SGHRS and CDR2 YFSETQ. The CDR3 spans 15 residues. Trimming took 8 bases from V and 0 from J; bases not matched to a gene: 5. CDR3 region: CASRTGGSGANVLTF. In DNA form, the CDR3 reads TGCGCCAGTAGGACGGGGGGCTCTGGGGCCAACGTCCTGACTTTC.

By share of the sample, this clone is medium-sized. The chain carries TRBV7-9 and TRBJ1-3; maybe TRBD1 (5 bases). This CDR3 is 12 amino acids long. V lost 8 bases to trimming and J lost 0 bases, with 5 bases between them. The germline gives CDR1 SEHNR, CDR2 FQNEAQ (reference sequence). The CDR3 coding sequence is TGTGCCAGCGGGGCCTCTGGAAACACCATATATTTT. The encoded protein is CASGASGNTIYF.

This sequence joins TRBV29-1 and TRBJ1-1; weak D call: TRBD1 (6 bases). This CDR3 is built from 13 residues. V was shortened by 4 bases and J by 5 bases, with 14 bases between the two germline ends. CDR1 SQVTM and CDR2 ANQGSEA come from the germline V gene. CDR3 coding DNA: TGCAGCGTTGTTAACAGGGTAATAACTGAAGCTTTCTTT. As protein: CSVVNRVITEAFF.

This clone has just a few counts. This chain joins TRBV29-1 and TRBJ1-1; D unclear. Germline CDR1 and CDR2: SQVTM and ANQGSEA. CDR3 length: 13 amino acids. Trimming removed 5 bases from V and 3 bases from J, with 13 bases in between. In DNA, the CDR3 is TGCAGCGTTCGGAGGATGGCGGACACTGAAGCTTTCTTT. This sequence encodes CSVRRMADTEAFF.